Listed below are T cell receptor beta chains from one sample, sequenced in a study of CD8 T cell repertoires and HIV-1 epitope variants. TCRdb keeps only in-frame clones here, not all; method: immunoSEQ multiplex PCR. The sample has several thousand clones, roughly 64% seen once. Antigens of these TCRs are unknown. The sample comprised cultured CD8+ T cells derived from PBMCs. The receptors originated from a male donor with HIV. Both conserved end residues are part of each CDR3. A D gene is named only where the DNA matches it firmly. Size is omitted from some rows. Given values are once, few, many or a class for expanded clones.

V gene,J gene,D gene,clone size,CDR3 DNA,CDR3 protein
TRBV7-8,TRBJ2-3,NA,NA,TGTGCCAGCAGCTCGACAGTTAGCACAGATACGCAGTATTTT,CASSSTVSTDTQYF
TRBV18,TRBJ2-3,NA,NA,TGTGCCAGCTCATTAGCGGCGAGCACAGATACGCAGTATTTT,CASSLAASTDTQYF
TRBV4-1,TRBJ1-1,TRBD1,medium-sized,TGCGCCAGCAGCCGTTTACAGGGGGAGGAAGCTTTCTTT,CASSRLQGEEAFF
TRBV5-6,TRBJ2-2,NA,NA,TGTGCCAGCACCTGGGGGGAGTCCACCGGGGAGCTGTTTTTT,CASTWGESTGELFF
TRBV28,TRBJ2-5,NA,NA,TGTGCCAGCAGTCCCCAAGAGTTAGACGGGCTCGGGCGGACCCAGTACTTC,CASSPQELDGLGRTQYF
TRBV9,TRBJ2-3,TRBD2,NA,TGTGCCAGCAGCGTAGAAAGGACGGGGGGAACGGATACGCAGTATTTT,CASSVERTGGTDTQYF
TRBV6-5,TRBJ2-1,NA,few,TGTGCCACACAGACAGGTTCCTACAATGAGCAGTTCTTC,CATQTGSYNEQFF
TRBV11-2,TRBJ1-1,TRBD1,NA,TGTGCCAGCAGCTTAGGGACAGGGACTTCTGAAGCTTTCTTT,CASSLGTGTSEAFF
TRBV19,TRBJ1-1,TRBD1,NA,TGTGCCAGTAGTTGGGGGACAGGCACTGAAGCTTTCTTT,CASSWGTGTEAFF
TRBV7-9,TRBJ2-5,TRBD1,NA,TGTGCCAGCAGCCCCGCACAGGGGTTGGAGACCCAGTACTTC,CASSPAQGLETQYF
TRBV28,TRBJ1-1,NA,NA,TGTGCCAGCAGTGCTAACCAAGCTTCAGAGATGAACACTGAAGCTTTCTTT,CASSANQASEMNTEAFF
TRBV4-1,TRBJ1-1,NA,NA,TGCGCCAGCAGCCAAGAACCCATGAACACTGAAGCTTTCTTT,CASSQEPMNTEAFF
TRBV5-4,TRBJ1-1,NA,NA,TGTGCCAGCAGCCCGAGGACAGCCATGAACACTGAAGCTTTCTTT,CASSPRTAMNTEAFF
TRBV11-2,TRBJ1-2,NA,once,TGTGCCAGCAGCTTAGGACAAGGATATGGCTACACCTTC,CASSLGQGYGYTF
TRBV9,TRBJ2-5,TRBD1,NA,TGTGCCAGCAGGGACGACAGGGATGGCCCTCAAGCGTACCAAGAGACCCAGTACTTC,CASRDDRDGPQAYQETQYF
TRBV13,TRBJ2-1,TRBD2,NA,TGTGCCAGCAGCAAGACTAGCGGGGGGGTTCGGAATGAGCAGTTCTTC,CASSKTSGGVRNEQFF
TRBV7-9,TRBJ2-7,TRBD2,NA,TGTGCCAGCAGCCCGACTAGCGGGATCTACGAGCAGTACTTC,CASSPTSGIYEQYF
TRBV5-6,TRBJ2-3,NA,NA,TGTGCCAGCAGCTTGGCGATGCCGGGAGATACGCAGTATTTT,CASSLAMPGDTQYF
TRBV9,TRBJ2-7,NA,few,TGTGCCAGCAGCCCCCAAACAGGCTACGAGCAGTACTTC,CASSPQTGYEQYF
TRBV19,TRBJ2-7,NA,NA,TGTGCCAGTAGTATACCCTCAGCCCACAGGGACCGGGCCGGCTACGAGCAGTACTTC,CASSIPSAHRDRAGYEQYF
TRBV5-1,TRBJ2-3,NA,NA,TGCGCCAGCAGCGGCGAACAGTGGTCAGATACGCAGTATTTT,CASSGEQWSDTQYF
TRBV5-4,TRBJ1-1,TRBD1,NA,TGTGCCAGCAGCCTGGTTCAGGGGGGGAGTCCGACTGAAGCTTTCTTT,CASSLVQGGSPTEAFF
TRBV2,TRBJ2-7,NA,NA,TGTGCCAGAGAACCAGCTACAAACAACGAGCAGTACTTC,CAREPATNNEQYF
TRBV7-3,TRBJ1-1,NA,NA,TGTGCCAGCAGAAAAAGTACGGGTAACACTGAAGCTTTCTTT,CASRKSTGNTEAFF
TRBV5-6,TRBJ2-1,NA,NA,TGTGCCAGCAGCTTGGGGGCGGGACGAGGCGATGAGCAGTTCTTC,CASSLGAGRGDEQFF